This T cell receptor (beta chain) was documented in a study of shared clonotypes between healthy human individuals. Generated by immunoSEQ multiplex PCR, the TCRdb table keeps only in-frame clones and is missing some. The sample carries about 2.2 million clones, about 92% recorded once. CDR3 size: 19 residues. V was clipped by 2 bases and J by 2 bases; unmatched bases: 15. In germline, CDR1 is SGHNT, CDR2 YYREEE (reference sequence). The naive CD8 subset, CD45RO-negative cells positively selected for CCR7, excluded terminally differentiated effector memory CD45RA+ cells. The V gene is TRBV5-4, the J gene TRBJ2-1, with TRBD1 matching over 8 bases. Sequences were obtained from naive CD8+ T cells from PBMCs. The origin of this receptor is a man younger than 35 in good health. Some clones in this sample may be carry-over from other donors' samples. In DNA form, the CDR3 reads TGTGCCAGCAGCTTAAAACCGGACAGGGTTCTTTTCACCTACAATGAGCAGTTCTTC. It specifies CASSLKPDRVLFTYNEQFF.